The source of this T cell receptor beta chain is a study of spatial heterogeneity in lung cancer. Regarding the study as a whole: Counts of expanded intratumoral alpha and beta TCRs tracked tumor mutation counts.

TCRdb fed the 5' RACE reads into MiXCR, producing one record per CDR3 protein. The sample yields roughly 690 distinct CDR3 sequences, 15% to 20% seen once. CDR1 SGHTA and CDR2 FQGTGA come from the germline V gene. V was clipped by 5 bases and J by 4 bases; unmatched bases: 7. The CDR3 runs to 15 residues. In the case of this clonotype: The antigen is unknown.

Time point given: sample taken at primary tumor resection. This chain uses TRBV7-3 with TRBJ2-1; 8 bases map to TRBD2. This clonotype was obtained from a male donor with early-stage non-small cell lung cancer. Sequenced here: lung tumor tissue, sampled at surgery. CDR3 in DNA: TGTGCCAGCAGCCTGGATAGCGGGGAATACAATGAGCAGTTCTTC. Its translation is CASSLDSGEYNEQFF.